Following are 15 T cell receptor beta chains from one sample sequenced in a study of PD-L1 blockade in urothelial cancer. This table comes from immunoSEQ multiplex PCR, and its TCRdb copy is limited to in-frame clones, with some not included. The sample has 40,000 or so clones, approximately 80% seen once. The sequencing here drew on PBMCs, taken around atezolizumab (anti-PD-L1) treatment. The receptor set was obtained from a man between 70 and 80 years old with urothelial cancer.

This clone was observed once. The rearrangement links TRBV7-2 to TRBJ1-5; tentative D call: TRBD1 (6 bases). Per germline, CDR1 SGHTA and CDR2 FQGNSA. This CDR3 has 15 amino acids. V lost 5 bases and J lost 2, with 13 bases in between. For the CDR3, the DNA is TGTGCCAGCAGCCCTGGAGCAGGGGGCAATCAGCCCCAGCATTTT. It encodes CASSPGAGGNQPQHF.

The CDR3 nucleotides are TGTGCCAGCAGCTTGTTTAGAGACAGGGGCCACGAGCAGTACTTC. Translating it yields CASSLFRDRGHEQYF. The V call is TRBV11-2, the J call TRBJ2-7; 8 bases align to TRBD1. Per the germline V gene, CDR1 is SGHAT and CDR2 is FQNNGV. CDR3 size: 15 residues. Trimming at V came to 3 bases and at J to 5 bases, leaving 9 bases not matched to a gene. The full variable domain, completed using reference TRBV11-2 and TRBJ2-7, is EAGVAQSPRYKIIEKRQSVAFWCNPISGHATLYWYQQILGQGPKLLIQFQNNGVVDDSQLPKDRFSAERLKGVDSTLKIQPAKLEDSAVYLCASSLFRDRGHEQYFGPGTRLTVT.

The gene calls are TRBV5-1 and TRBJ1-4, with 8 bases aligning to TRBD1. CDR3 size: 15 residues. The V gene's germline CDR1 is SGHRS and CDR2 YFSETQ. Losses at the gene ends were 0 bases for V and 5 bases for J; bases not matched to a gene: 3. The CDR3 bases are TGCGCCAGCAGCTTGGGGGACAGGCAGAATGAAAAACTGTTTTTT. The encoded protein is CASSLGDRQNEKLFF.

This clone was found once. The V call is TRBV4-1, the J call TRBJ2-7; 7 positions match TRBD1. Per germline, CDR1 MGHRA and CDR2 YSYEKL. With V trimmed by 4 bases and J by 9 bases, 6 bases remained unmatched. The CDR3 loop spans 12 amino acids. Here the CDR3 reads CASSRDRDRQYF. DNA for the CDR3: TGCGCCAGCAGCCGTGACAGGGATCGGCAGTACTTC.

The chain uses TRBV9 and TRBJ1-1; 7 positions agree with TRBD1. CDR1 is SGDLS, CDR2 YYNGEE, per germline. V trimming: 4 bases; J trimming: 1 base; junction bases outside the gene matches: 4. The CDR3 totals 14 residues. The CDR3 loop is CASSPNRGNTEAFF. DNA for the CDR3: TGTGCCAGCAGCCCAAACAGGGGGAACACTGAAGCTTTCTTT. The full variable domain, rest sourced from reference TRBV9 and TRBJ1-1, is DSGVTQTPKHLITATGQRVTLRCSPRSGDLSVYWYQQSLDQGLQFLIQYYNGEERAKGNILERFSAQQFPDLHSELNLSSLELGDSALYFCASSPNRGNTEAFFGQGTRLTVV.

The chain has TRBV19 and TRBJ1-5, with a tentative D call TRBD1 (5 bases). CDR3 length: 16 residues. Germline loops: CDR1 LNHDA, CDR2 SQIVND (reference sequence). Trimming took off 2 bases at V and 4 bases at J, with 15 bases between the two ends. DNA for the CDR3: TGTGCCAGTAGTATAAGACGAACAGGCCCTAATCAGCCCCAGCATTTT. Translated: CASSIRRTGPNQPQHF.

This clone is medium-sized. J is TRBJ2-2 and V is TRBV13; TRBD1 agrees at 8 bases. The germline gives CDR1 PRHDT, CDR2 FYEKMQ (reference sequence). The CDR3 has 16 amino acids. The J segment lost 6 bases and the V segment lost 3 bases, leaving 9 bases of the junction unmatched. CDR3 residues: CASSFTGGSGPGELFF. CDR3 nucleotide sequence: TGTGCCAGCAGCTTTACAGGGGGAAGTGGGCCCGGGGAGCTGTTTTTT.

This sequence joins TRBV5-4 and TRBJ1-1; D remains unclear. Trimming removed 3 bases at V and 1 base at J, with 10 bases between. Germline CDR1 and CDR2: SGHNT and YYREEE (reference sequence). The CDR3 length is 14 residues. The CDR3 sequence is CASSSGSANTEAFF. The CDR3, as DNA: TGTGCCAGCAGCTCCGGCAGCGCGAACACTGAAGCTTTCTTT. Using reference TRBV5-4 and TRBJ1-1 for the parts outside the CDR3, the full variable domain is ETGVTQSPTHLIKTRGQQVTLRCSSQSGHNTVSWYQQALGQGPQFIFQYYREEENGRGNFPPRFSGLQFPNYSSELNVNALELDDSALYLCASSSGSANTEAFFGQGTRLTVV.

DNA for the CDR3: TGTGCCAGCAGCCAAGTTCTCAGGGGGCGCCGAGGGGGGGCTGAAGCTTTCTTT. Amino acids: CASSQVLRGRRGGAEAFF. The rearrangement joins TRBV4-2 to TRBJ1-1; 8 bases fit TRBD1. Germline CDR1 is LGHNA and CDR2 is YNFKEQ. CDR3 length equals 18 residues. V lost 1 base, J lost 6 bases, and 16 bases stayed unmatched.

The chain is built from TRBV6-6 and TRBJ2-2, with D perhaps matching TRBD1 (6 bases). CDR3 length: 13 amino acids. CDR1 and CDR2 from the germline V gene are MNHNY and SVGAGI (reference sequence). Trimming pared 6 bases from V and 6 bases from J, leaving 11 bases between. Written as DNA, the CDR3 is TGTGCCAGCAGCCTAAACAGGGCCGGGGAGCTGTTTTTT. Translated: CASSLNRAGELFF.

This chain connects TRBV5-1 to TRBJ2-2; tentative D call: TRBD2 (7 bases). Between the trimmed V and J ends, which lost 3 bases and 3 bases, there was a span of 15 bases. CDR1 and CDR2 from the germline V gene are SGHRS and YFSETQ. The CDR3 covers 16 residues. The DNA for the CDR3 is TGCGCCAGCAGCTCGTCCGGGGGGCCCTACACCGGGGAGCTGTTTTTT. It codes for CASSSSGGPYTGELFF.

This clone was detected only a few times. The rearrangement joins TRBV6-1 to TRBJ2-5; 8 positions match TRBD1. V lost 2 bases, J lost 1 base, and 3 bases stayed unmatched. This CDR3 is built from 15 residues. Germline CDR1 MNHNS, CDR2 SASEGT. CDR3 sequence reads: CASSEWDRPQETQYF. The CDR3 DNA is TGTGCCAGCAGTGAATGGGACAGGCCCCAAGAGACCCAGTACTTC.

The chain employs TRBV9 and TRBJ2-1; D is unclear. Germline CDR1 is SGDLS and CDR2 is YYNGEE. Trimming cost V 3 bases and J 8 bases, with 12 bases left between them. CDR3 length: 13 residues. The CDR3 reads CASSAKLRHEQFF. The CDR3 DNA reads as TGTGCCAGCAGCGCCAAGCTGCGGCATGAGCAGTTCTTC.

V is TRBV27 and J is TRBJ2-3, with TRBD2 identical over 10 bases. The CDR3 loop spans 19 amino acids. Germline values: CDR1 MNHEY, CDR2 SMNVEV (reference sequence). J gave up 2 bases and V 0 bases, and 11 bases lay outside the gene matches. The CDR3: CASSLSPGLADLDTDTQYF. CDR3 DNA sequence: TGTGCCAGCAGTTTATCTCCCGGACTAGCGGACTTAGACACAGATACGCAGTATTTT.

The chain is built from TRBV27 and TRBJ2-3; 8 bases line up with TRBD2. The CDR3 spans 17 residues. Germline CDR1 MNHEY, CDR2 SMNVEV (reference sequence). V lost 0 bases, J lost 3 bases, and 8 bases stayed unmatched. CDR3 residues: CASSLSVSSGSTDTQYF. The CDR3 nucleotides read TGTGCCAGCAGTTTATCCGTGTCCAGCGGGAGTACAGATACGCAGTATTTT.